The rows below give T cell receptor beta chains drawn from one sample of a study of cytomegalovirus exposure and HLA in healthy donors. This table comes from immunoSEQ multiplex PCR, and its TCRdb copy is limited to in-frame clones, with some not included. The table has 100,000 to 150,000 clones, about 80% seen once. Material: PBMCs. The receptors here all came from a woman in her forties in good health and CMV-seropositive. CDR3s include the opening cysteine and the closing phenylalanine or tryptophan. D genes are given only for firm matches. The listing skips clone size in some rows; elsewhere it reads once, few, many or a size class.

v_gene,j_gene,d_gene,abundance,CDR3aa,CDR3nt
TRBV4-1,TRBJ1-4,NA,few,CASSQGAAFAKLFF,TGCGCCAGCAGCCAAGGCGCTGCTTTCGCAAAACTGTTTTTT
TRBV7-9,TRBJ2-5,TRBD2,few,CSSSTVRAGVSQETQYF,TGTTCCAGCAGCACAGTTCGAGCGGGAGTCTCTCAAGAGACCCAGTACTTC
TRBV29-1,TRBJ2-1,NA,NA,CSVLGGLKEQFF,TGCAGCGTTCTGGGGGGACTCAAAGAGCAGTTCTTC
TRBV5-1,TRBJ1-2,NA,NA,CASSLDIRGGYTF,TGCGCCAGCAGCTTGGATATCAGGGGCGGCTACACCTTC
TRBV6-5,TRBJ1-1,NA,NA,CASSHRESGTEAFF,TGTGCCAGCAGCCACAGGGAGTCGGGCACTGAAGCTTTCTTT
TRBV7-2,TRBJ2-5,NA,NA,CASSLVLAETQYF,TGTGCCAGCAGCTTAGTTCTAGCGGAGACCCAGTACTTC
TRBV23-1,TRBJ1-1,NA,NA,CASSLRREGTEAFF,TGCGCCAGCAGTCTTAGGAGGGAGGGCACTGAAGCTTTCTTT
TRBV2,TRBJ1-1,NA,NA,CASILNRVNTEAFF,TGTGCCAGCATCCTTAATCGGGTGAACACTGAAGCTTTCTTT
TRBV9,TRBJ2-1,NA,NA,CASSVGDYFGDEQFF,TGTGCCAGCAGCGTAGGCGACTACTTTGGGGATGAGCAGTTCTTC
TRBV5-1,TRBJ2-3,TRBD2,NA,CASSLGVRLAGRRSTDTQYF,TGCGCCAGCAGCTTGGGGGTGCGGCTAGCGGGAAGGCGGAGCACAGATACGCAGTATTTT
TRBV5-6,TRBJ2-3,NA,NA,CASSLSAGITDTQYF,TGTGCCAGCAGCTTGTCTGCGGGGATCACAGATACGCAGTATTTT
TRBV6-1,TRBJ2-7,TRBD1,NA,CASSEGQVYYEQYF,TGTGCCAGCAGTGAGGGACAGGTTTACTACGAGCAGTACTTC
TRBV2,TRBJ2-1,TRBD2,NA,CASTPSGRTYNEQFF,TGTGCCAGCACCCCTAGCGGGAGGACCTACAATGAGCAGTTCTTC
TRBV5-4,TRBJ2-4,TRBD2,NA,CASRPGGVAPTKNIQYF,TGTGCCAGCAGGCCCGGGGGGGTAGCGCCAACCAAAAACATTCAGTACTTC
TRBV5-5,TRBJ2-1,TRBD1,NA,CASSQGQILNNEQFF,TGTGCCAGCAGCCAGGGACAGATTCTAAACAATGAGCAGTTCTTC
TRBV12-5,TRBJ2-1,TRBD1,NA,CASGLISGTGQFF,TGTGCTAGTGGTTTGATCTCCGGGACAGGGCAGTTCTTC
TRBV5-6,TRBJ2-7,TRBD1,few,CASSLEAGGGQYF,TGTGCCAGCAGCTTGGAGGCAGGGGGTGGGCAGTACTTC
TRBV29-1,TRBJ1-1,TRBD1,NA,CSVTGTASGMNTEAFF,TGCAGCGTAACCGGGACAGCCTCAGGGATGAACACTGAAGCTTTCTTT
TRBV4-2,TRBJ2-3,TRBD2,once,CASSQASGSGTDTQYF,TGTGCCAGCAGCCAAGCGAGCGGGAGTGGTACAGATACGCAGTATTTT
TRBV7-9,TRBJ1-4,NA,NA,CASSSIGTSNEKLFF,TGTGCCAGCAGCTCTATCGGGACAAGTAATGAAAAACTGTTTTTT
TRBV27,TRBJ1-1,TRBD1,NA,CASSPRTGQSIRGNTEAFF,TGTGCCAGCAGTCCAAGAACGGGACAGTCCATCCGGGGGAACACTGAAGCTTTCTTT
TRBV25-1,TRBJ1-2,TRBD1,NA,CASSGSGTEGYGYTF,TGTGCCAGCAGTGGATCAGGGACAGAAGGGTATGGCTACACCTTC
TRBV6-5,TRBJ2-7,TRBD1,NA,CASSYPGTDEQYF,TGTGCCAGCAGTTACCCCGGGACAGACGAGCAGTACTTC
TRBV27,TRBJ2-2,TRBD2,NA,CASMTTSGSNTGELFF,TGTGCCAGCATGACGACTAGCGGGAGTAACACCGGGGAGCTGTTTTTT
TRBV10-3,TRBJ2-1,NA,NA,CAISGRGGNEQFF,TGTGCCATCAGTGGTAGGGGGGGCAATGAGCAGTTCTTC
TRBV7-2,TRBJ2-7,NA,NA,CASSYTRGTGGGEQYF,TGTGCCAGCAGCTATACCCGCGGGACAGGCGGGGGAGAGCAGTACTTC
TRBV6-5,TRBJ2-7,NA,NA,CASSRGQYEQYF,TGTGCCAGCAGCAGGGGACAATACGAGCAGTACTTC
TRBV25-1,TRBJ2-1,NA,NA,CASSVQGSSYNEQFF,TGTGCCAGCAGTGTACAGGGATCATCCTACAATGAGCAGTTCTTC
TRBV29-1,TRBJ1-1,TRBD1,few,CSVRLTGGKEAFF,TGCAGCGTTCGTTTGACAGGGGGCAAGGAAGCTTTCTTT
TRBV6-1,TRBJ2-1,TRBD2,NA,CASLIAGGLYNEQFF,TGTGCCAGCCTGATAGCGGGAGGGCTCTACAATGAGCAGTTCTTC
TRBV9,TRBJ2-7,TRBD2,NA,CASSVGDSGSLYEQYF,TGTGCCAGCAGCGTAGGGGATAGCGGGTCCCTCTACGAGCAGTACTTC
TRBV7-2,TRBJ2-3,TRBD2,NA,CASSATSGTADTQYF,TGTGCCAGCAGCGCCACTAGCGGGACTGCAGATACGCAGTATTTT
TRBV7-3,TRBJ2-7,NA,NA,CASSPGHNSYEQYF,TGTGCCAGCAGCCCCGGACACAACTCCTACGAGCAGTACTTC
TRBV21-1,TRBJ2-5,NA,NA,CASRLAGVEGETQYF,TGTGCCAGCAGATTAGCGGGAGTGGAGGGGGAGACCCAGTACTTC
TRBV9,TRBJ1-2,TRBD1,NA,CASSVGTGSGIYGYTF,TGTGCCAGCAGCGTAGGGACAGGGTCGGGGATCTATGGCTACACCTTC
TRBV4-3,TRBJ2-7,TRBD1,NA,CASSHGTGSSYEQYF,TGCGCCAGCAGCCACGGGACAGGGAGCTCCTACGAGCAGTACTTC
TRBV7-2,TRBJ1-1,NA,NA,CASSPPGRMNTEAFF,TGTGCCAGCAGCCCCCCCGGGAGGATGAACACTGAAGCTTTCTTT
TRBV12-5,TRBJ1-2,TRBD1,NA,CASGHKRTGPEGYTF,TGTGCTAGTGGTCACAAAAGGACAGGTCCCGAGGGCTACACCTTC
TRBV25-1,TRBJ1-5,NA,NA,CASSYGGNQPQHF,TGTGCCAGCAGTTATGGCGGGAATCAGCCCCAGCATTTT
TRBV28,TRBJ2-1,TRBD2,NA,CASSFTSGIPSFYNEQFF,TGTGCCAGCAGTTTCACTAGCGGGATTCCTTCTTTTTACAATGAGCAGTTCTTC
TRBV4-1,TRBJ2-4,TRBD2,NA,CASSQGAAGGLRNIQYF,TGCGCCAGCAGCCAAGGGGCTGCGGGAGGGTTAAGGAACATTCAGTACTTC
TRBV5-6,TRBJ2-7,TRBD2,NA,CASSLAPSGLYEQYF,TGTGCCAGCAGCTTGGCGCCTAGCGGACTCTACGAGCAGTACTTC
TRBV19,TRBJ2-1,TRBD2,NA,CASSTLAGGGSEQFF,TGTGCCAGTAGTACCTTAGCGGGAGGTGGGAGTGAGCAGTTCTTC
TRBV6-1,TRBJ1-3,NA,NA,CASSDEAGGATIYF,TGTGCCAGCAGTGATGAGGCAGGAGGGGCCACCATATATTTT
TRBV30,TRBJ2-3,NA,NA,CAWTPWQITDTQYF,TGTGCCTGGACCCCTTGGCAGATCACAGATACGCAGTATTTT
TRBV13,TRBJ2-1,TRBD1,NA,CASSGYWAGGNNEQFF,TGTGCCAGCAGCGGCTATTGGGCAGGGGGAAACAATGAGCAGTTCTTC
TRBV14,TRBJ2-1,NA,few,CASSFTGVSDNEQFF,TGTGCCAGCAGCTTTACGGGAGTAAGTGATAATGAGCAGTTCTTC
TRBV18,TRBJ1-1,NA,once,CASSPSGRATEAFF,TGTGCCAGCTCACCCAGCGGGAGGGCGACTGAAGCTTTCTTT
TRBV7-2,TRBJ2-5,TRBD1,once,CASRLDRTQETQYF,TGTGCCAGCAGATTGGACAGGACACAAGAGACCCAGTACTTC
TRBV30,TRBJ2-2,NA,few,CAWSPLGRSAGELFF,TGTGCCTGGAGTCCCTTGGGGAGGTCGGCCGGGGAGCTGTTTTTT
TRBV19,TRBJ2-1,NA,NA,CASGNAIVHTMSGEQFF,TGTGCCAGCGGTAACGCTATAGTCCACACCATGTCGGGTGAGCAGTTCTTC
TRBV28,TRBJ1-1,TRBD1,NA,CASSSGTDWVMNTEAFF,TGTGCCAGCAGTTCCGGGACAGATTGGGTCATGAACACTGAAGCTTTCTTT
TRBV28,TRBJ1-5,NA,NA,CASSFQGGSNQPQHF,TGTGCCAGCAGTTTCCAGGGTGGTAGCAATCAGCCCCAGCATTTT
TRBV5-1,TRBJ2-2,TRBD2,NA,CASSASGSPGELFF,TGCGCCAGCAGCGCTAGCGGGAGTCCCGGGGAGCTGTTTTTT
TRBV9,TRBJ2-3,TRBD2,NA,CASSHSGGGTDTQYF,TGTGCCAGCAGCCATAGCGGGGGGGGCACAGATACGCAGTATTTT